This T cell receptor beta chain was retrieved from a study of response to subunit inactivated influenza vaccine. Study results and caveats: Each seasonal influenza vaccination recruits few new T cells, the authors suggested.

Germline assignment: CDR1 MDHEN and CDR2 SYDVKM. The CDR3 is made up of 14 amino acids. The V end lost 3 bases, the J end lost 4 bases, and 12 bases lay between the germline ends. Using its own MiXCR run on the RT-PCR reads, TCRdb lists one record per CDR3 protein. The sample gives 550,000 to 800,000 distinct CDR3 sequences, 15% to 19% of which show up once; around 10% is in the top ten. In regard to this clonotype: As yet, its antigen is unknown.

The clonotype was recovered from a man aged 50 to 60 who received an inactivated influenza vaccine. This rearrangement joins TRBV28 to TRBJ2-5; tentatively, D is TRBD2 (5 bases). The specimen comprised PBMCs from blood, sampled approximately 13 days after vaccination. The CDR3 region is CASSFPRVAETQYF. DNA for the CDR3: TGTGCCAGCAGTTTTCCGAGGGTCGCAGAGACCCAGTACTTC.